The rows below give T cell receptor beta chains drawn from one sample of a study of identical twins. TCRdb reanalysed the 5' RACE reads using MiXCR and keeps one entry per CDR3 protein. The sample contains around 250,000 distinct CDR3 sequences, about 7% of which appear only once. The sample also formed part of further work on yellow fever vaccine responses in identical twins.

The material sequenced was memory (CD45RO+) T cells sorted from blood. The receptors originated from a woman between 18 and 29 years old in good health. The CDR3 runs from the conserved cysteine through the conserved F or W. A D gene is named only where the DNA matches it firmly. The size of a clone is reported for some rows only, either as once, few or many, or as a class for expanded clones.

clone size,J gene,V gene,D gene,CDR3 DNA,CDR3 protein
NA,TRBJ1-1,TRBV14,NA,TGTGCCAGCAGCCCAATTAACACTGAAGCTTTCTTT,CASSPINTEAFF
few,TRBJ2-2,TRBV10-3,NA,TGTGCCATCAGTAGGGATGAGGGTTTAAGCACCGGGGAGCTGTTTTTT,CAISRDEGLSTGELFF
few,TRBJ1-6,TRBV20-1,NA,TGCAGTGCCCATTGGACAGAGAATTCACCCCTCCACTTT,CSAHWTENSPLHF
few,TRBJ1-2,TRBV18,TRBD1,TGTGCCAGCTCATCCAGACTTGTAGGACAGGAGGGTGGCTACACCTTC,CASSSRLVGQEGGYTF
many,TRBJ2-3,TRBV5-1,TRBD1,TGCGCCAGCAGCTTGTATCCAGGGGGCGTGAGCACAGATACGCAGTATTTT,CASSLYPGGVSTDTQYF
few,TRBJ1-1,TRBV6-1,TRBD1,TGTGCCAGCAGTGGAACAGGGGCACGCACTGAAGCTTTCTTT,CASSGTGARTEAFF
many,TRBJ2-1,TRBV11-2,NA,TGTGCCAGCAGCTTAGTTGGGGCCTTATACAATGAGCAGTTCTTC,CASSLVGALYNEQFF
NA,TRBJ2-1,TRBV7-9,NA,TGTGCCAGCAGCTTAGAAGGCTTGAGCTCCTACAATGAGCAGTTCTTC,CASSLEGLSSYNEQFF
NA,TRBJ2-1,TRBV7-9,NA,TGTGCCAGCAGCCTCGGGATCGGCAATGAGCAGTTCTTC,CASSLGIGNEQFF
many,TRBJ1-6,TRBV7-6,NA,TGTGCCAGCAGCTTAGAAGCATCCTCACCCCTCCACTTT,CASSLEASSPLHF
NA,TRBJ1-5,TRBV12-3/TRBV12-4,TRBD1,TGTGCCAGCAGTCTACGGACAGGGGGCAGGTATCAGCCCCAGCATTTT,CASSLRTGGRYQPQHF
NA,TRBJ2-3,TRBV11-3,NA,TGTGCCAGCAGCTTAGGCTACAGGGAGTTATCAGATACGCAGTATTTT,CASSLGYRELSDTQYF
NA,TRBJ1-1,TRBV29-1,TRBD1,TGCAGCGTGGGGACAGGGGAAACTGAAGCTTTCTTT,CSVGTGETEAFF
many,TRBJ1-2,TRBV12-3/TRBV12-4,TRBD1,TGTGCCAGCAGTGGGGACAGCTATGGCTACACCTTC,CASSGDSYGYTF